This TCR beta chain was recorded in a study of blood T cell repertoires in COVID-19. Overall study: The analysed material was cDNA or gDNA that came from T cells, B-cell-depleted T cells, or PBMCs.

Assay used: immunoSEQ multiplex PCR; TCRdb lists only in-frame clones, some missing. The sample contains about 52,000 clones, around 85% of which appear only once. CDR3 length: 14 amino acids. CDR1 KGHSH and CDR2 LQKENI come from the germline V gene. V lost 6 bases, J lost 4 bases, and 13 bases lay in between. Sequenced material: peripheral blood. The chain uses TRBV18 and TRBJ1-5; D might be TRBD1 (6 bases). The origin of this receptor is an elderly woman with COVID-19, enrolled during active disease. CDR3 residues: CASSPTGWNQPQHF. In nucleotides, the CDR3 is TGTGCCAGCTCCCCCACAGGGTGGAATCAGCCCCAGCATTTT.